This passage covers 11 T cell receptor beta chains from one sample sequenced in a study of cytomegalovirus exposure and HLA in healthy donors. A multiplex PCR was run with 60 Vbeta primers and 13 Jbeta primers. Some clones are missing from TCRdb's copy, which holds only in-frame ones; the method was immunoSEQ multiplex PCR. The data contain 150,000 to 250,000 clones, roughly 79% of them singletons. The sample was PBMCs. The receptors were gathered from a man aged 25 to 45 in good health and CMV-seronegative.

The J gene is TRBJ1-6, the V gene TRBV28, with D possibly TRBD1 on 5 matching bases. The CDR3 extends over 16 amino acids. CDR1 is MDHEN and CDR2 is SYDVKM in the germline V gene. The ends were cut back, 2 bases at V and 3 bases at J, with 11 bases in the middle. CDR3 region: CASSLRAGIYNSPLHF. Written as DNA, the CDR3 is TGTGCCAGCAGTTTACGGGCAGGGATCTATAATTCACCCCTCCACTTT.

V gene TRBV28 combines with J gene TRBJ1-2; 7 positions match TRBD1. Germline loops: CDR1 MDHEN, CDR2 SYDVKM. This CDR3 region has 15 residues. Losses at the gene ends were 8 bases for V and 3 bases for J; bases not matched to a gene: 12. CDR3 bases: TGTGCCAGCTCCCATTTCCAGGGGGACGACTATGGCTACACCTTC. Translated, it gives CASSHFQGDDYGYTF.

The chain couples TRBV27 to TRBJ2-7; TRBD2 agrees at 7 bases. In germline, CDR1 is MNHEY, CDR2 SMNVEV (reference sequence). After removal of 2 bases from V and 0 bases from J, the junction contained 4 bases not matched to a gene. The CDR3 is 15 residues long. CDR3 nucleotides: TGTGCCAGCAGTTTACTGCGGGAGAGCTCCTACGAGCAGTACTTC. It encodes CASSLLRESSYEQYF.

This clone occurred once. The V and J genes are TRBV2 and TRBJ2-7; no firm D call. CDR1 is SNHLY and CDR2 is FYNNEI in the germline V gene. Trimming took off 10 bases at V and 1 base at J, with 11 bases between the two ends. The CDR3 spans 12 residues. The CDR3 spells CAIRIGSYEQYF. The CDR3 DNA follows: TGTGCCATCCGCATCGGGTCCTACGAGCAGTACTTC.

The table lists this clone with a few counts. V and J are TRBV27 and TRBJ2-6; D may be TRBD2 (5 bases). Germline V lookup: CDR1 MNHEY, CDR2 SMNVEV (reference sequence). The ends were cut back, 2 bases at V and 0 bases at J, with 5 bases in the middle. The CDR3 is made up of 15 amino acids. The CDR3 reads CASSLAGSGANVLTF. CDR3 nucleotides: TGTGCCAGCAGTTTAGCGGGCTCTGGGGCCAACGTCCTGACTTTC.

DNA for the CDR3: TGTGCCAGCAGTAAAACTAGCGGGAGCCTCGGCGAGACCCAGTACTTC. Residues: CASSKTSGSLGETQYF. The chain combines TRBV27 with TRBJ2-5; 11 nucleotides align to TRBD2. Trimming cost V 5 bases and J 5 bases; bases outside gene matches: 10. The CDR3 runs 16 residues. CDR1 and CDR2 from the germline V gene are MNHEY and SMNVEV (reference sequence).

The chain recombines TRBV28 with TRBJ1-2; the D is unclear. The CDR3 consists of 12 residues. V was shortened by 5 bases and J by 8 bases, with 12 bases between the two germline ends. Per the germline V gene, CDR1 is MDHEN and CDR2 is SYDVKM. The CDR3 DNA reads as TGTGCCAGCAGTCCGCGGGTAGGGGGCTACACCTTC. This encodes CASSPRVGGYTF.

The chain joins TRBV5-5 to TRBJ1-1; possible D gene TRBD1, 6 bases. Germline V lookup: CDR1 SGHKS, CDR2 YYEKEE (reference sequence). The CDR3 is 13 amino acids. V lost 4 bases, J lost 7 bases, and 14 bases lay in between. The CDR3 loop is CASSLQGQYEAFF. CDR3 in DNA: TGTGCCAGCAGCCTGCAGGGACAATATGAAGCTTTCTTT.

The chain has TRBV7-2 and TRBJ2-3, with 11 bases lining up with TRBD2. The CDR3 is made up of 16 amino acids. Trimming removed 10 bases from V and 5 bases from J; junction bases left unmatched: 14. Germline CDR1 and CDR2: SGHTA and FQGNSA. The CDR3 region is CATKTAGTSGIDTQYF. The CDR3 coding sequence is TGTGCCACCAAAACCGCCGGGACTAGCGGCATAGATACGCAGTATTTT.

The chain employs TRBV5-1 and TRBJ2-7; 10 bases fit TRBD2. The CDR3 sequence is 14 residues long. With 3 bases clipped from V and 2 bases from J, the junction kept 2 bases outside the gene matches. Per germline, CDR1 SGHRS and CDR2 YFSETQ. Written as DNA, the CDR3 is TGCGCCAGCAGCTCTAGCGGGGGTGCCTACGAGCAGTACTTC. Protein product: CASSSSGGAYEQYF.

This sequence joins TRBV19 and TRBJ1-1; weak D call: TRBD1 (6 bases). The V gene lost 5 bases and the J gene lost 1 base, with 17 bases spanning the gap. CDR3 length equals 16 residues. Germline CDR1 reads LNHDA; CDR2 reads SQIVND (reference sequence). CDR3 DNA sequence: TGTGCCAGTAGTTCTTCGACAGGCCCAGGGAACACTGAAGCTTTCTTT. It translates to CASSSSTGPGNTEAFF.